Presented here are 8 T cell receptor beta chains from one specimen sequenced in a study of blood T cell repertoires in COVID-19. The protocol was immunoSEQ multiplex PCR, while the TCRdb copy is restricted to in-frame clones and leaves out a portion. The sample records about 380,000 clones, about 88% being singletons. The specimen was PBMCs or T cells enriched from blood (not recorded which). These receptors all stem from a woman younger than 35 who had recovered from COVID-19.

This clone was observed a single time. This chain links TRBV19 with TRBJ2-7; possible D gene TRBD1, 6 bases. This CDR3 is 12 amino acids long. Germline V lookup: CDR1 LNHDA, CDR2 SQIVND (reference sequence). CDR3 sequence reads: CASVGAGYEQYF. Here the CDR3 DNA reads TGTGCAAGTGTGGGGGCCGGCTACGAGCAGTACTTC.

The CDR3, as DNA: TGTGCCAGCAGCCCGGGGGACAGATGGGGCGGCTACACCTTC. Protein: CASSPGDRWGGYTF. The chain employs TRBV7-9 and TRBJ1-2; 7 bases match TRBD1. Per the germline V gene, CDR1 is SEHNR and CDR2 is FQNEAQ (reference sequence). V shed 5 bases and J 8 bases; nucleotides not matched to a gene: 11. This CDR3 has 14 residues. The variable domain in full, with the rest retrieved from reference TRBV7-9 and TRBJ1-2, is DTGVSQNPRHKITKRGQNVTFRCDPISEHNRLYWYRQTLGQGPEFLTYFQNEAQLEKSRLLSDRFSAERPKGSFSTLEIQRTEQGDSAMYLCASSPGDRWGGYTFGSGTRLTVV.

The rearrangement uses TRBV5-1 and TRBJ2-7, with a possible D match to TRBD1 (5 bases). The CDR3 length is 14 residues. Trimming cost V 1 base and J 4 bases, with 12 bases left between them. CDR1 is SGHRS and CDR2 is YFSETQ in the germline V gene. The CDR3 DNA reads as TGCGCCAGCAGCTTGTGGGGCAGCGAATACGAGCAGTACTTC. It encodes CASSLWGSEYEQYF. The complete variable domain, with remaining parts taken from reference TRBV5-1 and TRBJ2-7, reads KAGVTQTPRYLIKTRGQQVTLSCSPISGHRSVSWYQQTPGQGLQFLFEYFSETQRNKGNFPGRFSGRQFSNSRSEMNVSTLELGDSALYLCASSLWGSEYEQYFGPGTRLTVT.

This clone has just a few counts. V and J are TRBV4-3 and TRBJ1-2, with 10 bases matching TRBD1. This CDR3 is built from 16 residues. The V gene's germline CDR1 is LGHNA and CDR2 YSLEER. V lost 0 bases to trimming and J lost 3 bases; unmatched junction nucleotides: 4. The CDR3 DNA follows: TGCGCCAGCAGCCAAGAATCGGGACAGGGGTACTATGGCTACACCTTC. Protein product: CASSQESGQGYYGYTF.

This clone was seen only once. This same CDR3 is encoded by further DNA sequences in the sample. The rearrangement joins TRBV18 to TRBJ1-1; TRBD1 matches 11 bases. CDR3 length: 14 residues. CDR1 KGHSH and CDR2 LQKENI come from the germline V gene. Trimming removed 3 bases from V and 5 bases from J; junction bases left unmatched: 2. The CDR3 DNA sequence: TGTGCCAGCTCACCGGGACAGGGGGGGACTGAAGCTTTCTTT. This codes for CASSPGQGGTEAFF.

This clone came up once. The chain uses TRBV10-3 and TRBJ1-1; D call uncertain. Trimming cost V 5 bases and J 1 base, with 8 bases left between them. CDR3 length: 13 amino acids. Germline CDR1 ENHRY, CDR2 SYGVKD. CDR3 in DNA: TGTGCCATCAGTAAGACGGGGAACACTGAAGCTTTCTTT. It yields the protein CAISKTGNTEAFF.

The rearrangement links TRBV28 to TRBJ2-7; 10 positions agree with TRBD1. V trimming: 6 bases; J trimming: 6 bases; junction bases outside the gene matches: 14. Germline loops: CDR1 MDHEN, CDR2 SYDVKM. The CDR3 totals 16 residues. The CDR3 protein is CASSWGGTGVRGEQYF. CDR3 in DNA: TGTGCCAGCAGCTGGGGCGGGACAGGGGTCCGGGGCGAGCAGTACTTC.

This clone was counted only a few times. The rearrangement links TRBV5-1 to TRBJ1-4; D is possibly TRBD1 (5 bases). Germline lookup yields CDR1 SGHRS and CDR2 YFSETQ. V lost 3 bases and J 4 bases, leaving 13 bases between the germline ends. This CDR3 has 15 residues. The CDR3 sequence is CASSSQGHVNEKLFF. The CDR3 nucleotides are TGCGCCAGCAGCTCCCAGGGCCACGTTAATGAAAAACTGTTTTTT.